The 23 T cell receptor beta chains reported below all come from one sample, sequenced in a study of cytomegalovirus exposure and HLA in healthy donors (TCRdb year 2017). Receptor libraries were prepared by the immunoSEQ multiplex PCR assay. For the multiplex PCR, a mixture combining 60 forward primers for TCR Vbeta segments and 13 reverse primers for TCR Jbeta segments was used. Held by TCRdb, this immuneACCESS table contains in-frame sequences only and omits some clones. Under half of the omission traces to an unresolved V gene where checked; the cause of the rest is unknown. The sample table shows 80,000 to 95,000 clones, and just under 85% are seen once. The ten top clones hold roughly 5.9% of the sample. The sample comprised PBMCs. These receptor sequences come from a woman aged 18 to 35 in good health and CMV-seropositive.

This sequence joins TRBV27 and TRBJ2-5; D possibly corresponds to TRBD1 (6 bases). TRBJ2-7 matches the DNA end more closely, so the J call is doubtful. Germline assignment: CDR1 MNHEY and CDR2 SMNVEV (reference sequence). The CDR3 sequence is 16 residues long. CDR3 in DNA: TGTGCCAGCAACCCCCAGGGGCTCCCCGGCGCCTACGAGCAGTACTTC. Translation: CASNPQGLPGAYEQYF.

Here the CDR3 DNA reads TGTGCCAGTAGTGCACCAGGACAGGGTCGAGCTGGCTACACCTTC. It codes for CASSAPGQGRAGYTF. The chain uses TRBV19 and TRBJ1-2; 8 bases are shared with TRBD1. Germline CDR1 and CDR2: LNHDA and SQIVND (reference sequence). The CDR3 spans 15 residues. Trimming took 5 bases from V and 7 from J; bases not matched to a gene: 12.

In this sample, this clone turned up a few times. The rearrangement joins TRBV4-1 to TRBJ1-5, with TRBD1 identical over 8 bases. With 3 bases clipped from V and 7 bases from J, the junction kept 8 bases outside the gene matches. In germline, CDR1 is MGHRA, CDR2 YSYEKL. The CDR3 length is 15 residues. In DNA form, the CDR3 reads TGCGCCAGCAGCCAGGGAGGACAGGGCCGGCAGCCCCAGCATTTT. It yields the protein CASSQGGQGRQPQHF.

The DNA of the CDR3 is TGCACCAGCAGCCAATGTCTTAGCGAGAGCTCCTACGAGCAGTACTTC. Its protein product is CTSSQCLSESSYEQYF. The chain employs TRBV1 and TRBJ2-7; the table's TRBD2 call for D was not verified on the DNA. TRBV1 is classified as a pseudogene. The CDR3 has 16 amino acids.

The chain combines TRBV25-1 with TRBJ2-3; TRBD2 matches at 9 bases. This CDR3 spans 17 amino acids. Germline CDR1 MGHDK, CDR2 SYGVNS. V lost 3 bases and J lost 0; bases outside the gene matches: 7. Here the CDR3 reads CASSEAGGRRSTDTQYF. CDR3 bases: TGTGCCAGCAGTGAGGCGGGGGGGCGTCGGAGCACAGATACGCAGTATTTT.

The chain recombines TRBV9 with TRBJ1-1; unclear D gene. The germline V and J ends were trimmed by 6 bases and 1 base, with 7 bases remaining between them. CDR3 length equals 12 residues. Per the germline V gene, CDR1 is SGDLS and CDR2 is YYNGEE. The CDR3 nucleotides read TGTGCCAGCACCGGAGAGAACACTGAAGCTTTCTTT. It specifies CASTGENTEAFF.

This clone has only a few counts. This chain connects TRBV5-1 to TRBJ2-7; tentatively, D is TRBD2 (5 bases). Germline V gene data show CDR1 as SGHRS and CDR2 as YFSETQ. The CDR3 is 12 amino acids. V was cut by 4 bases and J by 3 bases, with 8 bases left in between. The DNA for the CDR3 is TGCGCCAGCAGCGTGGACTTCTACGAGCAGTACTTC. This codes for CASSVDFYEQYF.

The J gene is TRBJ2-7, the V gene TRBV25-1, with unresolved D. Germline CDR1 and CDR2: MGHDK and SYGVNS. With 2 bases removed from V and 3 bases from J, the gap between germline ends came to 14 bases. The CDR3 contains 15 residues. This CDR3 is CASSEGSGSGYEQYF. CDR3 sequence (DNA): TGTGCCAGCAGTGAAGGGTCTGGGTCGGGCTACGAGCAGTACTTC.

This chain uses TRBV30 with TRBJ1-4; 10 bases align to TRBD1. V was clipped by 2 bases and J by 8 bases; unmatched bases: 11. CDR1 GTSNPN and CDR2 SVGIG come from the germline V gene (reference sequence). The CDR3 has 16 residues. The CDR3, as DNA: TGTGCCTGGAGTTTACCCGCGGGACAGGGGAGAGAAAAACTGTTTTTT. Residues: CAWSLPAGQGREKLFF.

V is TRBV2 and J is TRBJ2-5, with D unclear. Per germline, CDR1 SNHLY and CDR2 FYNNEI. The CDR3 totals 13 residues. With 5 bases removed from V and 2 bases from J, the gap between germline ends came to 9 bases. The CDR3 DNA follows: TGTGCCAGCAGTTCCACAGAACAAGAGACCCAGTACTTC. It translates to CASSSTEQETQYF. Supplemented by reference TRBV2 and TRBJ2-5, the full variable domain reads EPEVTQTPSHQVTQMGQEVILRCVPISNHLYFYWYRQILGQKVEFLVSFYNNEISEKSEIFDDQFSVERPDGSNFTLKIRSTKLEDSAMYFCASSSTEQETQYFGPGTRLLVL.

CDR3 coding DNA: TGTGCCAGCAGCTTAATGGGGGGAGGCATTCAGTACTTC. Protein product: CASSLMGGGIQYF. The J gene is TRBJ2-4, the V gene TRBV7-3; D is possibly TRBD2 (6 bases). CDR3 length: 13 residues. Between the trimmed V and J ends, which lost 1 base and 9 bases, there was a span of 10 bases. Germline CDR1 SGHTA, CDR2 FQGTGA.

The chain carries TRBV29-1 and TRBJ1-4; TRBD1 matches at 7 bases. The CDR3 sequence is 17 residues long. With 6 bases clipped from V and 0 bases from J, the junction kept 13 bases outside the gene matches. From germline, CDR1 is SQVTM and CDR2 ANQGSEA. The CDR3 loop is CSVLPRRTGSTNEKLFF. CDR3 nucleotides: TGCAGCGTCCTGCCCCGAAGGACAGGATCAACTAATGAAAAACTGTTTTTT.

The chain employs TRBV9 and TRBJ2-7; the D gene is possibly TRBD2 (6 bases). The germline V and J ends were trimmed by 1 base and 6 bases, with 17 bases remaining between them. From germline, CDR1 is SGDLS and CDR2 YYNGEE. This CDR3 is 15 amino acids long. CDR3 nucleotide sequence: TGTGCCAGCAGCGTAAGCGCTAGCGAGAATATCGAGCAGTACTTC. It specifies CASSVSASENIEQYF. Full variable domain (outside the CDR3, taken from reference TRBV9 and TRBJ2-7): DSGVTQTPKHLITATGQRVTLRCSPRSGDLSVYWYQQSLDQGLQFLIQYYNGEERAKGNILERFSAQQFPDLHSELNLSSLELGDSALYFCASSVSASENIEQYFGPGTRLTVT.

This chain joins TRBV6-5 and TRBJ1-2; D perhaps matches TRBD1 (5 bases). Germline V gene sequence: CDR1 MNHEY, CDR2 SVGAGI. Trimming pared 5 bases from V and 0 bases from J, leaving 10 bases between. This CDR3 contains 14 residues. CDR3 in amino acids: CASSRQQSNYGYTF. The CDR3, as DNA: TGTGCCAGCAGTCGACAGCAATCTAACTATGGCTACACCTTC.

The CDR3 protein is CASSFSYNSVAYNEQFF. The CDR3 DNA is TGTGCCAGCAGTTTCTCCTATAATAGCGTCGCCTACAATGAGCAGTTCTTC. The V and J genes are TRBV28 and TRBJ2-1, with D perhaps TRBD2 (5 bases). The CDR3 has 17 residues. The germline V gene has CDR1 MDHEN and CDR2 SYDVKM. The V end lost 3 bases, the J end lost 2 bases, and 17 bases lay between the germline ends.

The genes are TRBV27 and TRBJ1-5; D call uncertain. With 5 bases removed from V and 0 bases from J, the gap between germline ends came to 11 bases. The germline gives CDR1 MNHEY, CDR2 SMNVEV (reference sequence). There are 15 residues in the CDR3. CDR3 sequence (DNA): TGTGCCAGCAGTCGCGCGGGGTATAGCAATCAGCCCCAGCATTTT. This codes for CASSRAGYSNQPQHF.

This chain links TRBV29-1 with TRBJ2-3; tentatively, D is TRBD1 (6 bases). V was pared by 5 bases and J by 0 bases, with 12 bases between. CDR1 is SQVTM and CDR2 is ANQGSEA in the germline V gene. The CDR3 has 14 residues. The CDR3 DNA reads TGCAGCGTTCGGGACACCGCTAGCACAGATACGCAGTATTTT. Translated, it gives CSVRDTASTDTQYF.

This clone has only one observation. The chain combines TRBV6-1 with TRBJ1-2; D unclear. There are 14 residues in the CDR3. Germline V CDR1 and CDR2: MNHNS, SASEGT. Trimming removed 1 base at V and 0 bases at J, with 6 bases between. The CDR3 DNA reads TGTGCCAGCAGTGAAGGGACTGCTAACTATGGCTACACCTTC. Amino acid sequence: CASSEGTANYGYTF.

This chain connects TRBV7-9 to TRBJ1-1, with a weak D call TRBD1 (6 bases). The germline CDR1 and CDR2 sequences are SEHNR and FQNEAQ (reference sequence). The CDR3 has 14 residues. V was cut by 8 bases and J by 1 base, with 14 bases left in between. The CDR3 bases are TGTGCCAGCTCTTATGGACAGCCGAACACTGAAGCTTTCTTT. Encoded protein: CASSYGQPNTEAFF.

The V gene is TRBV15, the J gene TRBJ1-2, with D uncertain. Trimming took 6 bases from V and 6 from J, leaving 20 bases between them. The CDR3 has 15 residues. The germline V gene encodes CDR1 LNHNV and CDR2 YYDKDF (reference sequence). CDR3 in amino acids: CATRSPGSQPHGYTF. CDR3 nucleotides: TGTGCCACCAGGTCGCCGGGATCCCAACCACATGGCTACACCTTC.

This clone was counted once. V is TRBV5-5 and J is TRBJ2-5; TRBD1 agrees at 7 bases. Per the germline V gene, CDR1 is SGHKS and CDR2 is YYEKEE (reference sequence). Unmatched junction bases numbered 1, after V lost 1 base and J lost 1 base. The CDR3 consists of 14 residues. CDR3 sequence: CASSLHRGQETQYF. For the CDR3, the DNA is TGTGCCAGCAGCTTGCACAGGGGCCAAGAGACCCAGTACTTC.

CDR3 loop: CASSVQGAVTGELFF. The CDR3 DNA follows: TGTGCCAGCAGCGTCCAGGGGGCTGTGACCGGGGAGCTGTTTTTT. This chain uses TRBV6-5 with TRBJ2-2, with 8 bases matching TRBD1. CDR1 MNHEY and CDR2 SVGAGI come from the germline V gene. With 6 bases clipped from V and 5 bases from J, the junction kept 8 bases outside the gene matches. CDR3 length: 15 amino acids.

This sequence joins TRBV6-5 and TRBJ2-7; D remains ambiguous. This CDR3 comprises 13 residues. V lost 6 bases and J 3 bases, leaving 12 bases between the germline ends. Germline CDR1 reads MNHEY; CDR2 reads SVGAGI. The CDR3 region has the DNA TGTGCCAGCAGCCCAGCTGACAACTACGAGCAGTACTTC. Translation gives CASSPADNYEQYF.